The rows below give T cell receptor beta chains drawn from one sample of a study of vaccination effects on CD4 cells after COVID-19. No antigen is known for these receptors. The repertoire was sequenced with immunoSEQ multiplex PCR; TCRdb's copy has only in-frame clones and lacks some. Altogether some 66,000 clones are present, over 75% being singletons, with the ten largest covering about 2.5%. Here the sequenced sample was CD4+ T cells from PBMCs cultured without peptide, taken after COVID-19 vaccination. The receptor set was obtained from a human donor who received a COVID-19 vaccine. The CDR3 runs from the conserved cysteine through the conserved F or W.

CDR3	V	J
CASSLAGQMNTEAFF	TRBV7-2	TRBJ1-1
CASSPQGAGEAFF	TRBV6-5	TRBJ1-1
CASSSPGTGQGRVTQYF	TRBV4-1	TRBJ2-5
CAISRTSGDTQYF	TRBV10-3	TRBJ2-3
CASSLSWGTGELFF	TRBV11-3	TRBJ2-2
CASRDINYGYTF	TRBV19	TRBJ1-2
CASGSGQGNTEAFF	TRBV12-5	TRBJ1-1
CASRGQGASIKQFF	TRBV5-1	TRBJ2-1
CSASTTGFGTDTQYF	TRBV20-1	TRBJ2-3
CASSVELAGAANTGELFF	TRBV5-5	TRBJ2-2
CSASNPRDSGETQYF	TRBV20-1	TRBJ2-5
CASSLVSGGYNNEQFF	TRBV5-1	TRBJ2-1
CASSRTGLGEAFF	TRBV6-2/TRBV6-3	TRBJ1-1
CAWTGQYTIYF	TRBV30	TRBJ1-3
CAWRVPNNSPLHF	TRBV30	TRBJ1-6
CASSFLQGDYGYTF	TRBV28	TRBJ1-2
CATSVGSGQAQETQYF	TRBV24-1	TRBJ2-5
CASSLISISYGYTF	TRBV7-2	TRBJ1-2
CASSQGYGYTF	TRBV28	TRBJ1-2
CASSRGQGPLGNTIYF	TRBV19	TRBJ1-3
CASSSRDRLNTEAFF	TRBV7-9	TRBJ1-1
CAWSVNRNTEAFF	TRBV30	TRBJ1-1
CASSHRQGGNTEAFF	TRBV3-1/TRBV3-2	TRBJ1-1
CASSLGLSTEAFF	TRBV7-9	TRBJ1-1
CSVVRTDYGYTF	TRBV29-1	TRBJ1-2
CATSDSGQGDSDTQYF	TRBV24-1	TRBJ2-3
CASSRTAGNTIYF	TRBV7-2	TRBJ1-3
CASGLTLVADTQYF	TRBV12-5	TRBJ2-3
CSVAGNSNQPQHF	TRBV29-1	TRBJ1-5
CASRGTATDTQYF	TRBV2	TRBJ2-3
CASSLGLF	TRBV7-3	TRBJ1-4
CATSDLPGYPSTDTQYF	TRBV24-1	TRBJ2-3
CATSDWGQGNTGELFF	TRBV24-1	TRBJ2-2
CASSATSGATSTDTQYF	TRBV9	TRBJ2-3
CASSENPNQPQHF	TRBV2	TRBJ1-5
CASSTRTSGGSWSYNEQFF	TRBV7-9	TRBJ2-1
CASSLTGLNEQFF	TRBV7-3	TRBJ2-1
CASSYDKAYGYTF	TRBV7-2	TRBJ1-2
CASSRVGSSNQPQHF	TRBV18	TRBJ1-5
CASSVPEIYGYTF	TRBV19	TRBJ1-2
CASSLSDTQYF	TRBV2	TRBJ2-3
CASAAIRGDTEAFF	TRBV14	TRBJ1-1
CASSLLSGYEKLFF	TRBV5-1	TRBJ1-4
CASSDRGRSSYNSPLHF	TRBV19	TRBJ1-6
CASRIHGDNYGYTF	TRBV6-5	TRBJ1-2
CASSLGGGNTGELFF	TRBV5-1	TRBJ2-2
CASSRTGGNVDSNQPQHF	TRBV18	TRBJ1-5
CASRPGGGNTEAFF	TRBV6-6	TRBJ1-1
CASSLDRGRSPLHF	TRBV27	TRBJ1-6